These 21 T cell receptor beta chains were all obtained from the same sample, sequenced in a study of beta chain features in type 1 diabetes. Overall study findings and caveats: Among patients with Type 1 diabetes, TCRB CDR3s were moderately but significantly shorter in every one of the four CD4+ subsets.

The antigens of these receptors remain unknown. Sequencing targeted expressed TCRB transcripts, as all isolated RNA had been reverse transcribed. Libraries were prepared by immunoSEQ multiplex PCR; TCRdb keeps only in-frame clonotypes and omits some of them. The data hold 20,000 to 25,000 clones, with about 57% observed a single time. What was sequenced was stem cell memory CD4+ T cells from blood. These receptors all stem from a young man with type 1 diabetes.

In its sample, this clone was seen a few times. V and J are TRBV6-6 and TRBJ2-7; 7 nucleotides agree with TRBD2. Per the germline V gene, CDR1 is MNHNY and CDR2 is SVGAGI (reference sequence). Germline trimming cut 5 bases from V and 6 bases from J; bases unmatched to any gene: 1. The CDR3 runs to 11 residues. The CDR3 DNA sequence: TGTGCCAGCAGTCGGGAGGTCGAGCAGTACTTC. Translating gives CASSREVEQYF.

The chain couples TRBV19 to TRBJ2-7; TRBD1 is a possible D gene (6 bases). The CDR3 consists of 14 residues. V was shortened by 7 bases and J by 0 bases, with 13 bases between the two germline ends. Germline values: CDR1 LNHDA, CDR2 SQIVND (reference sequence). The CDR3 protein is CASKQDRVSYEQYF. CDR3 DNA: TGTGCCAGTAAACAGGACAGAGTCTCCTACGAGCAGTACTTC.

The chain joins TRBV2 to TRBJ2-1; maybe TRBD2 (6 bases). CDR1 is SNHLY and CDR2 is FYNNEI in the germline V gene. CDR3 length: 12 residues. Between the trimmed V and J ends, which lost 8 bases and 7 bases, there was a span of 12 bases. The CDR3 DNA is TGTGCCAGCGAAGGCGGGGTTAATGAGCAGTTCTTC. Translated, it gives CASEGGVNEQFF. Full variable domain (remainder filled in from reference TRBV2 and TRBJ2-1): EPEVTQTPSHQVTQMGQEVILRCVPISNHLYFYWYRQILGQKVEFLVSFYNNEISEKSEIFDDQFSVERPDGSNFTLKIRSTKLEDSAMYFCASEGGVNEQFFGPGTRLTVL.

The sample holds a few counts of this clone. This chain connects TRBV7-9 to TRBJ2-4; D possibly corresponds to TRBD1 (5 bases). Per the germline V gene, CDR1 is SEHNR and CDR2 is FQNEAQ (reference sequence). This CDR3 region has 16 residues. Trimming shortened V by 0 bases and J by 0 bases, and 9 bases separated the two germline ends. The CDR3 is CASSLAQGLAKNIQYF. The CDR3 DNA reads TGTGCCAGCAGCTTAGCCCAGGGATTAGCCAAAAACATTCAGTACTTC.

The CDR3 loop is CASSVTVVQGGELFF. The CDR3 DNA is TGCGCCAGCAGCGTGACTGTCGTTCAGGGTGGGGAGCTGTTTTTT. This chain joins TRBV5-1 and TRBJ2-2; perhaps TRBD1 as D (5 bases). The CDR3 is made up of 15 amino acids. V was pared by 4 bases and J by 8 bases, with 18 bases between. Germline-derived CDR1 and CDR2 are SGHRS and YFSETQ.

The chain joins TRBV27 to TRBJ2-7; 10 bases align to TRBD2. The CDR3 consists of 14 residues. Germline CDR1 reads MNHEY; CDR2 reads SMNVEV (reference sequence). V was pared by 4 bases and J by 6 bases, with 6 bases of the junction left unmatched. In DNA form, the CDR3 reads TGTGCCAGCAGTTCTAGCGGGAGTGGTTTCGAGCAGTACTTC. Its protein is CASSSSGSGFEQYF.

This chain uses TRBV7-8 with TRBJ1-1; D uncertain. Germline CDR1 reads SGHVS; CDR2 reads FQNEAQ. The length of the CDR3 is 14 residues. Trimming pared 3 bases from V and 1 base from J, leaving 9 bases between. Here the CDR3 reads CASSLFRRNTEAFF. CDR3 DNA: TGTGCCAGCAGCTTGTTTCGCAGGAACACTGAAGCTTTCTTT.

This clone was counted between two and nine times. The J gene is TRBJ2-2, the V gene TRBV5-4, with D perhaps TRBD1 (6 bases). The length of the CDR3 is 15 residues. V lost 3 bases and J 0 bases, leaving 9 bases between the germline ends. Germline V lookup: CDR1 SGHNT, CDR2 YYREEE (reference sequence). CDR3 amino acids: CASSSGTTNTGELFF. In nucleotides, the CDR3 is TGTGCCAGCAGCTCCGGGACAACGAACACCGGGGAGCTGTTTTTT.

This rearrangement joins TRBV5-1 to TRBJ1-2; unclear D gene. V was clipped by 0 bases and J by 2 bases, with 5 bases between them. Germline CDR1 SGHRS, CDR2 YFSETQ. This CDR3 contains 13 residues. The CDR3 loop reads CASSLGQNYGYTF. Written as DNA, the CDR3 is TGCGCCAGCAGCTTGGGGCAGAACTATGGCTACACCTTC. Combining the CDR3 with reference TRBV5-1 and TRBJ1-2 gives the whole variable domain KAGVTQTPRYLIKTRGQQVTLSCSPISGHRSVSWYQQTPGQGLQFLFEYFSETQRNKGNFPGRFSGRQFSNSRSEMNVSTLELGDSALYLCASSLGQNYGYTFGSGTRLTVV.

This clone has only a few counts. The chain joins TRBV5-5 to TRBJ2-3; 9 bases line up with TRBD1. With 4 bases clipped from V and 5 bases from J, the junction kept 2 bases outside the gene matches. The CDR3 length is 13 residues. Germline V gives CDR1 SGHKS, CDR2 YYEKEE (reference sequence). The CDR3 loop reads CASSVTGGDTQYF. CDR3 nucleotide sequence: TGTGCCAGCAGCGTGACAGGGGGAGATACGCAGTATTTT.

The chain combines TRBV6-6 with TRBJ2-7; 8 bases match TRBD1. The CDR3 consists of 13 residues. From germline, CDR1 is MNHNY and CDR2 SVGAGI (reference sequence). V dropped 6 bases and J dropped 2; count of bases not matched to a gene: 3. The CDR3 protein is CASSRGQAYEQYF. The CDR3 region has the DNA TGTGCCAGCAGCCGGGGACAGGCCTACGAGCAGTACTTC.

The V and J genes are TRBV5-5 and TRBJ1-1; 9 bases match TRBD1. CDR1 SGHKS and CDR2 YYEKEE come from the germline V gene (reference sequence). The CDR3 consists of 19 residues. Trimming cost V 0 bases and J 1 base; bases outside gene matches: 13. CDR3 sequence reads: CASSLEQTGQGSRNTEAFF. The CDR3 coding sequence is TGTGCCAGCAGCTTGGAGCAAACGGGACAGGGCTCTCGGAACACTGAAGCTTTCTTT.

The J gene is TRBJ1-4, the V gene TRBV14, with 9 bases that match TRBD1. The V and J ends lost 3 bases and 4 bases, in that order; junction bases with no gene match: 0. The germline CDR1 and CDR2 sequences are SGHDN and FVKESK. The CDR3 extends over 14 amino acids. CDR3 in DNA: TGTGCCAGCAGCCAGACAGGGGGTAATGAAAAACTGTTTTTT. Translated, it gives CASSQTGGNEKLFF.

This clone has a single count. This rearrangement joins TRBV30 to TRBJ2-3; D uncertain. The V end was cut by 2 bases, the J end by 6 bases, with 6 bases between. This CDR3 comprises 11 residues. Germline V gives CDR1 GTSNPN, CDR2 SVGIG (reference sequence). The CDR3 loop is CAWSLRDTQYF. The DNA of the CDR3 is TGTGCCTGGAGTCTCCGGGATACGCAGTATTTT.

This clone came up a few times. This chain connects TRBV4-3 to TRBJ2-1, with 11 bases lining up with TRBD1. V lost 5 bases, J lost 0 bases, and 6 bases stayed unmatched. CDR1 and CDR2 from the germline V gene are LGHNA and YSLEER. The CDR3 totals 17 residues. This CDR3 is CASSGQGAQSSYNEQFF. The CDR3 nucleotides are TGCGCCAGCAGCGGACAGGGGGCCCAGAGCTCCTACAATGAGCAGTTCTTC.

The chain is built from TRBV2 and TRBJ2-5; no reliable D call. Trimming removed 2 bases at V and 4 bases at J, with 8 bases between. Germline V gives CDR1 SNHLY, CDR2 FYNNEI. The CDR3 has 13 residues. The CDR3 nucleotides are TGTGCCAGCAGTGAAAGGTGGGCAGAGACCCAGTACTTC. Protein sequence: CASSERWAETQYF.

The chain recombines TRBV28 with TRBJ2-3; D not certain. The CDR3 sequence is 12 residues long. CDR1 and CDR2 (germline): MDHEN, SYDVKM. V lost 6 bases, J lost 3 bases, and 7 bases lay in between. The CDR3 bases are TGTGCCAGCAGCGTTATGACAGATACGCAGTATTTT. Its translation: CASSVMTDTQYF.

This chain connects TRBV5-4 to TRBJ1-2; unclear D gene. Per the germline V gene, CDR1 is SGHNT and CDR2 is YYREEE (reference sequence). V was cut by 2 bases and J by 5 bases, with 13 bases left in between. The CDR3 extends over 14 amino acids. CDR3 sequence: CASSFSRGWYGYTF. In DNA form, the CDR3 reads TGTGCCAGCAGCTTTTCTCGGGGATGGTATGGCTACACCTTC.

CDR3 DNA: TGTGCCAGCAGTGAACAGAACCAAGAGACCCAGTACTTC. This translates into CASSEQNQETQYF. V is TRBV2 and J is TRBJ2-5, with D uncertain. Trimming shortened V by 2 bases and J by 0 bases, and 4 bases separated the two germline ends. CDR3 length: 13 residues. In germline, CDR1 is SNHLY, CDR2 FYNNEI.

The chain joins TRBV30 to TRBJ1-5; 8 positions match TRBD1. Germline CDR1 is GTSNPN and CDR2 is SVGIG (reference sequence). This CDR3 has 16 amino acids. V gave up 1 base and J gave up 3 bases; unmatched junction bases: 8. The CDR3 here is CAWSEGPRGLNQPQHF. The DNA of the CDR3 is TGTGCCTGGAGTGAGGGTCCCAGGGGGCTCAATCAGCCCCAGCATTTT.

This chain joins TRBV30 and TRBJ2-7, with D possibly matching TRBD2 (5 bases). Germline V CDR1 and CDR2: GTSNPN, SVGIG (reference sequence). The V gene lost 0 bases and the J gene lost 4 bases, with 7 bases spanning the gap. The CDR3 is 12 amino acids. The CDR3 protein is CAWSVSGYEQYF. In DNA form, the CDR3 reads TGTGCCTGGAGTGTAAGCGGATACGAGCAGTACTTC. The complete variable domain, with remaining parts taken from reference TRBV30 and TRBJ2-7, reads SQTIHQWPATLVQPVGSPLSLECTVEGTSNPNLYWYRQAAGRGLQLLFYSVGIGQISSEVPQNLSASRPQDRQFILSSKKLLLSDSGFYLCAWSVSGYEQYFGPGTRLTVT.